A selection of T cell receptor beta chains follows, all from one sample in a study of T-cell reconstitution after alpha-beta-depleted transplantation in children. TCRdb re-derived calls from the PCR reads in MiXCR, one entry per CDR3 protein. The sample lists about 350,000 distinct CDR3 sequences, around 15% occurring once. This material consisted of PBMCs, mostly from graft donor cells, taken 360 days after TCRalphabeta/CD19-depleted stem cell transplant. Receptors were obtained from a male patient under 10 years old who had a stem cell transplant for acute lymphoblastic leukemia, so the T cells may come from the graft donor. The CDR3 runs from the conserved cysteine through the conserved F or W. A D gene is named only where the DNA matches it firmly. Clone size is shown for a subset of rows, as once, few, many or a class of expanded clone.

clone size: few; D gene: NA; V gene: TRBV21-1; J gene: TRBJ2-7; CDR3 protein: CASTIVGAHSYEQYF; CDR3 DNA: TGTGCCAGCACCATTGTAGGGGCCCACTCCTACGAGCAGTACTTC
clone size: NA; D gene: NA; V gene: TRBV5-1; J gene: TRBJ2-5; CDR3 protein: CASSSPERETQYF; CDR3 DNA: TGCGCCAGCAGCTCCCCGGAGAGGGAGACCCAGTACTTC
clone size: NA; D gene: NA; V gene: TRBV18; J gene: TRBJ2-7; CDR3 protein: CASSPPGTYTGREQYF; CDR3 DNA: TGTGCCAGCTCACCCCCCGGGACCTACACCGGGCGCGAGCAGTACTTC
clone size: NA; D gene: NA; V gene: TRBV7-9; J gene: TRBJ2-5; CDR3 protein: CASSSLEGRETQYF; CDR3 DNA: TGTGCCAGCAGCTCCCTCGAAGGGCGAGAGACCCAGTACTTC
clone size: NA; D gene: TRBD2; V gene: TRBV28; J gene: TRBJ2-3; CDR3 protein: CASRLSGRARDTQYF; CDR3 DNA: TGTGCCAGCAGACTTAGCGGGAGGGCCCGTGATACGCAGTATTTT
clone size: NA; D gene: TRBD1; V gene: TRBV20-1; J gene: TRBJ1-1; CDR3 protein: CSAGGQGAEAFF; CDR3 DNA: TGCAGTGCTGGGGGACAGGGGGCTGAAGCTTTCTTT
clone size: NA; D gene: NA; V gene: TRBV12-3/TRBV12-4; J gene: TRBJ1-4; CDR3 protein: CASSPGLAEKLFF; CDR3 DNA: TGTGCCAGCAGCCCGGGACTGGCTGAAAAACTGTTTTTT
clone size: few; D gene: TRBD2; V gene: TRBV12-3/TRBV12-4; J gene: TRBJ2-1; CDR3 protein: CASSPMTSGLTYNEQFF; CDR3 DNA: TGTGCCAGCAGTCCCATGACTAGCGGGCTTACCTACAATGAGCAGTTCTTC
clone size: many; D gene: NA; V gene: TRBV18; J gene: TRBJ2-5; CDR3 protein: CASSLRRETQYF; CDR3 DNA: TGTGCCAGCTCCCTTAGACGGGAGACCCAGTACTTC
clone size: NA; D gene: TRBD2; V gene: TRBV7-6; J gene: TRBJ2-7; CDR3 protein: CASSLGEGPQYF; CDR3 DNA: TGTGCCAGCAGCTTAGGGGAGGGCCCGCAGTACTTC
clone size: few; D gene: TRBD1; V gene: TRBV27; J gene: TRBJ1-3; CDR3 protein: CASRTGGTGGNTIYF; CDR3 DNA: TGTGCCAGCAGGACAGGGGGAACGGGCGGAAACACCATATATTTT
clone size: NA; D gene: TRBD2; V gene: TRBV19; J gene: TRBJ2-3; CDR3 protein: CASSITPLTSGTDTQYF; CDR3 DNA: TGTGCCAGTAGTATAACCCCGCTGACTAGCGGAACAGATACGCAGTATTTT
clone size: many; D gene: NA; V gene: TRBV5-1; J gene: TRBJ2-1; CDR3 protein: CASSSTSSSYNEQFF; CDR3 DNA: TGCGCCAGCAGCTCGACTAGTTCCTCCTACAATGAGCAGTTCTTC
clone size: few; D gene: NA; V gene: TRBV5-5; J gene: TRBJ1-3; CDR3 protein: CASSLDRAVNTIYF; CDR3 DNA: TGTGCCAGCAGCTTGGATAGGGCAGTAAACACCATATATTTT
clone size: few; D gene: TRBD2; V gene: TRBV20-1; J gene: TRBJ2-7; CDR3 protein: CSADKAIAGGFYEQYF; CDR3 DNA: TGCAGTGCCGACAAGGCGATAGCGGGAGGGTTCTACGAGCAGTACTTC
clone size: few; D gene: TRBD1; V gene: TRBV28; J gene: TRBJ2-6; CDR3 protein: CASKQGSAGANVLTF; CDR3 DNA: TGTGCCAGCAAACAGGGGAGCGCTGGGGCCAACGTCCTGACTTTC
clone size: NA; D gene: NA; V gene: TRBV11-2; J gene: TRBJ2-2; CDR3 protein: CASSSHRALSTGELFF; CDR3 DNA: TGTGCCAGCAGCTCGCACAGGGCGTTAAGCACCGGGGAGCTGTTTTTT
clone size: NA; D gene: NA; V gene: TRBV12-3/TRBV12-4; J gene: TRBJ1-5; CDR3 protein: CASSLEGANNQPQHF; CDR3 DNA: TGTGCCAGCAGTTTAGAGGGCGCGAACAATCAGCCCCAGCATTTT
clone size: few; D gene: TRBD1; V gene: TRBV20-1; J gene: TRBJ1-5; CDR3 protein: CSAENRGRQPQHF; CDR3 DNA: TGCAGTGCTGAGAACAGGGGTCGTCAGCCCCAGCATTTT
clone size: few; D gene: TRBD1; V gene: TRBV28; J gene: TRBJ1-2; CDR3 protein: CASRGGTAGNYGYTF; CDR3 DNA: TGTGCCAGCAGAGGGGGGACAGCGGGAAACTATGGCTACACCTTC
clone size: NA; D gene: NA; V gene: TRBV11-2; J gene: TRBJ1-3; CDR3 protein: CASSLENGNTIYF; CDR3 DNA: TGTGCCAGCAGCTTAGAAAATGGAAACACCATATATTTT
clone size: NA; D gene: TRBD2; V gene: TRBV30; J gene: TRBJ2-1; CDR3 protein: CACHGTSGVNEQFF; CDR3 DNA: TGTGCCTGCCACGGGACTAGCGGGGTGAATGAGCAGTTCTTC
clone size: NA; D gene: TRBD1; V gene: TRBV2; J gene: TRBJ1-2; CDR3 protein: CASSAPGGGYTF; CDR3 DNA: TGTGCCAGCAGTGCCCCAGGGGGAGGCTACACCTTC
clone size: NA; D gene: NA; V gene: TRBV4-3; J gene: TRBJ2-7; CDR3 protein: CASSLEGGPGAYEQYF; CDR3 DNA: TGCGCCAGCAGCCTAGAGGGGGGCCCTGGGGCCTACGAGCAGTACTTC
clone size: NA; D gene: NA; V gene: TRBV20-1; J gene: TRBJ1-2; CDR3 protein: CSARRERHLYGYTF; CDR3 DNA: TGCAGTGCTAGGCGGGAAAGACATCTCTATGGCTACACCTTC
clone size: NA; D gene: TRBD2; V gene: TRBV5-1; J gene: TRBJ2-2; CDR3 protein: CASSTGTSVGELFF; CDR3 DNA: TGCGCCAGCAGCACCGGGACTAGCGTCGGGGAGCTGTTTTTT
clone size: NA; D gene: TRBD1; V gene: TRBV11-1; J gene: TRBJ1-2; CDR3 protein: CASSWDSGNNYGYTF; CDR3 DNA: TGTGCCAGCAGCTGGGACAGTGGGAATAACTATGGCTACACCTTC
clone size: NA; D gene: NA; V gene: TRBV7-9; J gene: TRBJ2-3; CDR3 protein: CASSSLAWGARTDTQYF; CDR3 DNA: TGTGCCAGCAGCTCCCTAGCGTGGGGGGCGCGTACAGATACGCAGTATTTT
clone size: NA; D gene: NA; V gene: TRBV21-1; J gene: TRBJ1-6; CDR3 protein: CASSVSGGDSGAGSPLHF; CDR3 DNA: TGTGCCAGCAGCGTGAGCGGTGGCGACTCAGGTGCAGGATCACCCCTCCACTTT
clone size: few; D gene: NA; V gene: TRBV28; J gene: TRBJ1-3; CDR3 protein: CASSFRGPGNTIYF; CDR3 DNA: TGTGCCAGCAGTTTTCGGGGTCCGGGAAACACCATATATTTT
clone size: few; D gene: TRBD2; V gene: TRBV5-1; J gene: TRBJ2-4; CDR3 protein: CASSILAGGPGNIQYF; CDR3 DNA: TGCGCCAGCAGCATCTTAGCGGGAGGGCCTGGGAACATTCAGTACTTC
clone size: NA; D gene: NA; V gene: TRBV7-6; J gene: TRBJ2-7; CDR3 protein: CASSLELGNYEQYF; CDR3 DNA: TGTGCCAGCAGCTTAGAGCTGGGAAACTACGAGCAGTACTTC
clone size: NA; D gene: TRBD1; V gene: TRBV20-1; J gene: TRBJ2-3; CDR3 protein: CSAQRGGPISSTDTQYF; CDR3 DNA: TGCAGTGCACAGAGAGGGGGCCCCATATCTAGCACAGATACGCAGTATTTT
clone size: NA; D gene: NA; V gene: TRBV15; J gene: TRBJ2-3; CDR3 protein: CATSRDWADTQYF; CDR3 DNA: TGTGCCACCAGCAGAGATTGGGCAGATACGCAGTATTTT
clone size: NA; D gene: NA; V gene: TRBV3-1; J gene: TRBJ2-1; CDR3 protein: CASSQERLLKSVGDEQFF; CDR3 DNA: TGTGCCAGCAGCCAAGAGAGACTATTAAAAAGCGTGGGGGATGAGCAGTTCTTC
clone size: few; D gene: TRBD1; V gene: TRBV10-3; J gene: TRBJ2-6; CDR3 protein: CAIAGTGSSGANVLTF; CDR3 DNA: TGTGCCATCGCCGGGACAGGCAGCTCTGGGGCCAACGTCCTGACTTTC
clone size: NA; D gene: TRBD2; V gene: TRBV12-3/TRBV12-4; J gene: TRBJ2-5; CDR3 protein: CASSLGGGVQETQYF; CDR3 DNA: TGTGCCAGCAGTTTAGGGGGGGGGGTTCAAGAGACCCAGTACTTC
clone size: NA; D gene: NA; V gene: TRBV6-2/TRBV6-3; J gene: TRBJ1-2; CDR3 protein: CASSEDRNYGYTF; CDR3 DNA: TGTGCCAGCAGCGAAGACAGGAACTATGGCTACACCTTC
clone size: few; D gene: TRBD2; V gene: TRBV20-1; J gene: TRBJ2-1; CDR3 protein: CSARDPRLAGEEQFF; CDR3 DNA: TGCAGTGCTAGAGATCCCCGACTAGCGGGAGAAGAGCAGTTCTTC
clone size: NA; D gene: TRBD2; V gene: TRBV29-1; J gene: TRBJ2-7; CDR3 protein: CSVEPSPGGDYEQYF; CDR3 DNA: TGCAGCGTTGAGCCTTCCCCGGGAGGGGATTACGAGCAGTACTTC
clone size: NA; D gene: TRBD1; V gene: TRBV25-1; J gene: TRBJ1-5; CDR3 protein: CATSRQGPRGRNQPQHF; CDR3 DNA: TGTGCCACTTCTCGACAGGGCCCACGGGGACGGAATCAGCCCCAGCATTTT
clone size: NA; D gene: TRBD1; V gene: TRBV7-6; J gene: TRBJ1-6; CDR3 protein: CASSFRTGRNSPLHF; CDR3 DNA: TGTGCCAGCAGCTTCCGGACAGGGCGAAATTCACCCCTCCACTTT
clone size: NA; D gene: NA; V gene: TRBV4-1; J gene: TRBJ2-3; CDR3 protein: CASSQRFATADTQYF; CDR3 DNA: TGCGCCAGCAGCCAACGTTTCGCGACGGCAGATACGCAGTATTTT
clone size: few; D gene: NA; V gene: TRBV4-3; J gene: TRBJ2-2; CDR3 protein: CASSQDYTLSNGELFF; CDR3 DNA: TGCGCCAGCAGCCAAGATTATACACTTTCTAACGGGGAGCTGTTTTTT
clone size: NA; D gene: NA; V gene: TRBV6-5; J gene: TRBJ1-5; CDR3 protein: CASSSANRRGNQPQHF; CDR3 DNA: TGTGCCAGCAGTTCGGCAAACAGAAGAGGCAATCAGCCCCAGCATTTT
clone size: few; D gene: NA; V gene: TRBV10-3; J gene: TRBJ1-1; CDR3 protein: CAISGTQDTEAFF; CDR3 DNA: TGTGCCATCAGCGGGACACAGGACACTGAAGCTTTCTTT
clone size: NA; D gene: TRBD2; V gene: TRBV7-2; J gene: TRBJ2-3; CDR3 protein: CASSLGPPRGGTDTQYF; CDR3 DNA: TGTGCCAGCAGCTTAGGGCCGCCCCGGGGGGGCACAGATACGCAGTATTTT
clone size: many; D gene: TRBD2; V gene: TRBV29-1; J gene: TRBJ2-1; CDR3 protein: CSVVEREIYNEQFF; CDR3 DNA: TGCAGCGTTGTCGAGCGGGAGATTTACAATGAGCAGTTCTTC
clone size: many; D gene: NA; V gene: TRBV7-2; J gene: TRBJ2-1; CDR3 protein: CASSLAPSAYNEQFF; CDR3 DNA: TGTGCCAGCAGCTTAGCCCCTAGCGCCTACAATGAGCAGTTCTTC
clone size: NA; D gene: TRBD1; V gene: TRBV15; J gene: TRBJ2-7; CDR3 protein: CATSRGGTGAYEQYF; CDR3 DNA: TGTGCCACCAGCAGAGGTGGGACAGGGGCCTACGAGCAGTACTTC